Presented here are 17 T cell receptor beta chains from one specimen sequenced in a study of T-cell reconstitution after alpha-beta-depleted transplantation in children. Unique molecular identifiers tagged the TCRbeta library. MiXCR, run by TCRdb on the PCR reads, gives a single entry per CDR3 protein. The sample carries hundreds of thousands of distinct CDR3 sequences, roughly a tenth recorded once. The specimen comprised PBMCs, sampled before TCRalphabeta/CD19-depleted stem cell transplant. The receptors were sampled from a child younger than 10 with inherited bone marrow failure, due to receive a stem cell transplant.

In its sample, this clonotype was seen many times. CDR3 coding DNA: TGTGCCAGCAGCTTGGGGGGAGAACGGAATGAGCAGTTCTTC. It is translated as CASSLGGERNEQFF. The gene calls are TRBV7-9 and TRBJ2-1; a possible D gene is TRBD2 (6 bases). CDR1 SEHNR and CDR2 FQNEAQ come from the germline V gene (reference sequence). The CDR3 loop spans 14 amino acids. V was pared by 3 bases and J by 7 bases, with 13 bases between.

This clonotype has ten or more counts. The chain uses TRBV27 and TRBJ1-2; D call uncertain. This CDR3 contains 17 residues. Germline values: CDR1 MNHEY, CDR2 SMNVEV (reference sequence). V lost 3 bases and J lost 0, with 17 bases in between. This chain's CDR3 is CASSLRARRGSNYGYTF. In nucleotides, the CDR3 is TGTGCCAGCAGTTTGAGGGCTCGGCGTGGATCTAACTATGGCTACACCTTC.

This clonotype was counted ten times or more. The CDR3 bases are TGCAGCGCCACAGGTGGCGCAGATACGCAGTATTTT. Translated, it gives CSATGGADTQYF. V and J are TRBV29-1 and TRBJ2-3; D perhaps matches TRBD1 (5 bases). With 7 bases removed from V and 4 bases from J, the gap between germline ends came to 12 bases. The CDR3 has 12 residues. Looked up from germline, CDR1 is SQVTM and CDR2 is ANQGSEA.

This clonotype was observed many times. The CDR3 spells CASSLGPGILDEQFF. The CDR3, as DNA: TGTGCCAGCAGCTTGGGGCCCGGGATTCTGGATGAGCAGTTCTTC. The rearrangement joins TRBV7-9 to TRBJ2-1; either TRBD1 or TRBD2 may supply D (5 bases each). V lost 3 bases and J 8 bases, leaving 17 bases between the germline ends. The V gene's germline CDR1 is SEHNR and CDR2 FQNEAQ (reference sequence). CDR3 length: 15 residues.

The rearrangement links TRBV12-3 or TRBV12-4 to TRBJ2-7; 7 bases agree with TRBD2. V was clipped by 5 bases and J by 7 bases; unmatched bases: 11. The CDR3 spans 14 residues. The DNA of the CDR3 is TGTGCCAGCAGTCCTAGCGGATTGCCGCGGGAGCAGTACTTC. This sequence encodes CASSPSGLPREQYF.

The table lists this clonotype with a few counts. The V call is TRBV20-1, the J call TRBJ1-4; 7 positions match TRBD1. Germline loops: CDR1 DFQATT, CDR2 SNEGSKA (reference sequence). CDR3 length: 13 residues. Germline trimming cut 5 bases from V and 8 bases from J; bases unmatched to any gene: 8. This CDR3 reads CSAYRQGGEKLFF. The DNA of the CDR3 is TGCAGTGCTTACCGACAGGGCGGGGAAAAACTGTTTTTT.

This chain links TRBV11-1 with TRBJ2-3, with 7 positions matching TRBD2. The junction had 3 bases not matched to a gene; V was cut back by 2 bases and J by 1 base. CDR3 length: 15 amino acids. CDR1 and CDR2 (germline): SGHAT, FQDESV (reference sequence). The CDR3 sequence is CASSLRRGGTDTQYF. Written as DNA, the CDR3 is TGTGCCAGCAGCTTACGTCGGGGGGGCACAGATACGCAGTATTTT. The whole variable domain, remainder taken from reference TRBV11-1 and TRBJ2-3, is EAEVAQSPRYKITEKSQAVAFWCDPISGHATLYWYRQILGQGPELLVQFQDESVVDDSQLPKDRFSAERLKGVDSTLKIQPAELGDSAMYLCASSLRRGGTDTQYFGPGTRLTVL.

This clonotype was detected many times. The chain uses TRBV20-1 and TRBJ2-1, with 12 bases lining up with TRBD2. The CDR3 consists of 16 residues. V dropped 3 bases and J dropped 2; count of bases not matched to a gene: 5. CDR1 and CDR2 from the germline V gene are DFQATT and SNEGSKA (reference sequence). The CDR3 here is CSASETSGSTYNEQFF. The CDR3 DNA reads TGCAGTGCTAGTGAGACTAGCGGGAGTACCTACAATGAGCAGTTCTTC.

As for this clonotype: A much larger clone differs from this one at a single base, so this may be a read error. V usage is TRBV29-1 and J usage is TRBJ1-2; no reliable D call. This CDR3 spans 15 amino acids. Germline V gene sequence: CDR1 SQVTM, CDR2 ANQGSEA. V shed 4 bases and J shed 6 bases, with 21 bases lying between them. The CDR3 here is CSVGDIVAGAHGYTF. CDR3 in DNA: TGCAGCGTTGGAGATATTGTTGCGGGAGCCCATGGCTACACCTTC.

This clonotype was counted ten times or more. The gene calls are TRBV6-1 and TRBJ1-1, with 11 bases fitting TRBD1. The CDR3 loop spans 14 amino acids. Trimming removed 10 bases from V and 6 bases from J; junction bases left unmatched: 10. Germline CDR1 MNHNS, CDR2 SASEGT. CDR3 protein: CATQRGTGGSEAFF. Written as DNA, the CDR3 is TGTGCCACGCAGAGGGGGACAGGGGGATCTGAAGCTTTCTTT.

This clonotype appeared many times. This sequence joins TRBV7-8 and TRBJ2-2, with D perhaps matching TRBD1 (5 bases). The CDR3 covers 15 residues. Trimming removed 0 bases at V and 6 bases at J, with 11 bases between. Germline CDR1 SGHVS, CDR2 FQNEAQ. Written as DNA, the CDR3 is TGTGCCAGCAGCTTAGCGCACCAGGGTTCCGGGGAGCTGTTTTTT. Amino acid sequence: CASSLAHQGSGELFF.

The table lists this clonotype with a few counts. This chain connects TRBV4-1 to TRBJ2-6; no reliable D call. There are 17 residues in the CDR3. The germline V gene has CDR1 MGHRA and CDR2 YSYEKL. V lost 4 bases and J lost 0, with 13 bases in between. The CDR3 DNA reads TGCGCCAGCAGCCTGGGGTTCCTTGTCTCTGGGGCCAACGTCCTGACTTTC. Translating it yields CASSLGFLVSGANVLTF.

This clonotype was picked up many times. This chain connects TRBV9 to TRBJ2-1; D not resolved. CDR1 and CDR2 (germline): SGDLS, YYNGEE. This CDR3 contains 13 residues. Trimming shortened V by 4 bases and J by 5 bases, and 10 bases separated the two germline ends. The CDR3 bases are TGTGCCAGCAGCCCCCCAGGAGACAATGAGCAGTTCTTC. It specifies CASSPPGDNEQFF. The full variable domain, in which reference TRBV9 and TRBJ2-1 provide the parts outside the CDR3, is DSGVTQTPKHLITATGQRVTLRCSPRSGDLSVYWYQQSLDQGLQFLIQYYNGEERAKGNILERFSAQQFPDLHSELNLSSLELGDSALYFCASSPPGDNEQFFGPGTRLTVL.

In regard to this clonotype: One junction end does not reproduce the germline sequence, and a read error may be involved. The rearrangement links TRBV9 to TRBJ2-7; TRBD2 agrees at 10 bases. Looked up from germline, CDR1 is SGDLS and CDR2 is YYNGEE. The CDR3 loop spans 17 amino acids. CDR3 protein: CASSVSSPGLAFYERYF. The CDR3 DNA reads TGTGCCAGCAGCGTTAGCTCACCGGGACTAGCGTTCTACGAGCGGTACTTC.

This clonotype was found many times. The rearrangement joins TRBV9 to TRBJ1-1; no clear D gene. Trimming took off 0 bases at V and 3 bases at J, with 9 bases between the two ends. The CDR3 length is 14 residues. Germline CDR1 SGDLS, CDR2 YYNGEE. CDR3 sequence (DNA): TGTGCCAGCAGCGTAGACGTCTGGGACACTGAAGCTTTCTTT. The encoded protein is CASSVDVWDTEAFF.

This clonotype came up many times. The V gene is TRBV29-1, the J gene TRBJ2-1, with TRBD2 matching 7 bases. CDR1 and CDR2 from the germline V gene are SQVTM and ANQGSEA. The CDR3 runs 15 residues. V lost 0 bases and J lost 5; bases outside the gene matches: 7. CDR3 DNA sequence: TGCAGCGTTGAAGATCTGGGGGACTACGACAATGAGCAGTTCTTC. It codes for CSVEDLGDYDNEQFF.

The gene calls are TRBV3-1 and TRBJ2-1; no reliable D call. The CDR3 totals 17 residues. CDR1 is LGHDT and CDR2 is YNNKEL in the germline V gene (reference sequence). With 0 bases removed from V and 4 bases from J, the gap between germline ends came to 16 bases. CDR3 coding DNA: TGTGCCAGCAGCCAAGAGGGCCTAGTTTGGGATTACAATGAGCAGTTCTTC. Translated: CASSQEGLVWDYNEQFF.